This TCR beta chain stems from a study of blood T cell repertoires in COVID-19. CDR1 is DFQATT and CDR2 is SNEGSKA in the germline V gene (reference sequence). The CDR3 loop spans 10 amino acids. Trimming removed 3 bases from V and 14 bases from J, with 12 bases in between. The method was immunoSEQ multiplex PCR; TCRdb's version includes in-frame clones alone and lacks a portion of them. Counted here are 400,000 to 550,000 clones, 70% to 90% occurring once; the ten biggest clones make up approximately 2%. The chain has TRBV20-1 and TRBJ2-3; the D is unclear. The receptor comes from a woman under 30 with acute COVID-19. The sequenced sample consisted of PBMCs or T cells enriched from blood (not recorded which). CDR3 amino acids: CSASRDLGYF. CDR3 nucleotide sequence: TGCAGTGCTAGTCGAGACTTGGGGTATTTT.